This TCR beta chain came from a study of T cells in Graves' hyperthyroidism and ophthalmopathy (dated by TCRdb to about 2019). About the investigation overall: Peripheral blood was collected at initial diagnosis, before any treatment. TCR Vbeta CDR3 sequencing of approximately 140 peripheral blood samples (under 45 ophthalmopathy, over 70 hyperthyroidism and around 17 progressor patients) is reported in the paper. TCR V-J signatures able to tell the groups apart were searched for in a discovery cohort of around 95 patients, of whom over 40 had Graves' ophthalmopathy and 57 had stable Graves' hyperthyroidism. Following sampling, methimazole starting at 30 mg daily was given to hyperthyroidism patients, and high-dose intravenous methylprednisolone was given to ophthalmopathy patients. Prospective prediction of ophthalmopathy was tested in an independent validation cohort consisting of about 19 hyperthyroidism patients and approximately 16 patients who later progressed to ophthalmopathy. The 95 to 100 discovery patients were randomly divided into training and test sets at a 7:3 ratio. In addition, the study compared T-cell repertoires in thyroid tissue and in blood from about 6 Graves' hyperthyroidism patients.

This clonotype was recorded at least ten times. Its antigen is unknown. Per-nucleotide qualities are absent, and no much larger clonotype sits a single base away. The TCR beta CDR3 regions were amplified from RNA transcripts. The TCR CDR3 was subjected to a first round of RT-PCR using the HTBI primer set and the Qiagen OneStep RT-PCR kit. Libraries were constructed in a second round of multiplex PCR, after which size selection and purification were performed. Sequencing of the libraries was done on an Illumina HiSeq2000 using paired-end 100 bp reads. In the paper's pipeline: Raw data were processed with SOAPnuke, discarding reads with adapters, uncalled bases, mean Phred below 15, or no exact constant-primer or identifier match. COPE v1.2.5 was used to merge the high-quality paired reads, and each unique nucleotide sequence was defined as a clonotype. Clonotypes were aligned to IMGT TRBV, TRBD and TRBJ reference segments using MiTCR v1.1. The analysis was restricted to V-J combinations with a frequency above 0.0001, which together covered 99.2% of the repertoires. A TCS score was defined as the ratio of F50 (clonal expansion) to E x V (chaos), with BLOSUM62-based TCRdist applied between CDR3 peptides within each V-J. Welch's t-statistics and random forest reduced 514 V-J features to 10 to 15, which were used in a naive Bayes classifier (R e1071). TCRdb trimmed the raw reads at Q25, called clones with MiXCR and kept productive beta chains. Rows with a matching CDR3 protein are joined into one entry that keeps the most common DNA and genes. The V and J calls and clone size are TCRdb's, not the authors'. Within this sample are approximately 430,000 distinct CDR3 sequences, with roughly 14% of them counted one time only. Of the sample, over 10% falls within the top ten clones.

Moderately to severely active disease, a Clinical Activity Score of at least 3, a NOSPECS grade of at least 4, and a duration under 3 months were present in ophthalmopathy patients. Patients with uncontrolled infections, other autoimmune diseases, pregnancy or lactation were excluded. Diagnoses relied on clinical symptoms, serum thyroxine and TRAb, thyroid ultrasound and orbital computed tomography. Ficoll-Paque density gradient centrifugation was used to isolate PBMCs from around 10 ml of fresh peripheral blood. Total RNA was extracted using Trizol reagent, and RNA quality was assessed on an Agilent 2100 Bioanalyzer. CDR1 and CDR2 were assigned from the germline V gene as SGHRS and YFSETQ. V lost 0 bases and J lost 4 bases; the stretch between them is 12 bases long. Inclusive of the bounding cysteine and phenylalanine, the CDR3 is 15 residues long. Only the CDR3 DNA stays, 45 bases, in frame from base 1.

Study-wide conclusions, independent of this receptor: Most expanded thyroid clonotypes (frequency above 0.001) were also found in blood, which suggests that blood repertoires may mirror thyroid immune responses. During validation, the model predicted progression to ophthalmopathy a median of about 5.9 months ahead of onset, with roughly 65% sensitivity and roughly 72% specificity. Sample size was not statistically predetermined, and investigators were not blinded to group allocation. Ophthalmopathy was separated from stable hyperthyroidism by a 13 V-J signature model, with 87.88% sensitivity and approximately 84% specificity obtained in cross-validation and 80%/75% obtained in testing.

The chain couples TRBV5-1 to TRBJ2-3; too little of a D gene remains to name it. The clonotype comes from a man between 18 and 35 years old with Graves' ophthalmopathy. The sample was blood. The bases read TGCGCCAGCAGCTTGGCGGTGTTAGCCCCAGATACGCAGTATTTT. This encodes CASSLAVLAPDTQYF.